The count of the clone carrying this T cell receptor (beta chain) is one. Antigen: not known. This entry is derived from a study of T cells in tumors after PD-1 blockade. Across the study: Treatment was either pembrolizumab 200 mg every 3 weeks or cemiplimab 350 mg every 2 weeks. Study findings and constraints: Roughly two fifths of tumor TCR clonotypes were also found in blood.

The CDR3 contains 16 residues. Germline assignment: CDR1 SGHRS and CDR2 YFSETQ. The V gene lost 0 bases and the J gene lost 4 bases, with 13 bases spanning the gap. The protocol was immunoSEQ multiplex PCR, while the TCRdb copy is restricted to in-frame clones and leaves out a portion. The table lists approximately 35,000 clones, around 78% of them singletons. The sequence was obtained from a human donor with basal cell carcinoma. The rearrangement links TRBV5-1 to TRBJ2-2; D perhaps matches TRBD2 (6 bases). This sample comprised PBMCs, obtained before anti-PD-1 treatment. CDR3 sequence reads: CASSLEGGGGTGELFF. The DNA for the CDR3 is TGCGCCAGCAGCTTGGAGGGAGGAGGAGGCACCGGGGAGCTGTTTTTT.